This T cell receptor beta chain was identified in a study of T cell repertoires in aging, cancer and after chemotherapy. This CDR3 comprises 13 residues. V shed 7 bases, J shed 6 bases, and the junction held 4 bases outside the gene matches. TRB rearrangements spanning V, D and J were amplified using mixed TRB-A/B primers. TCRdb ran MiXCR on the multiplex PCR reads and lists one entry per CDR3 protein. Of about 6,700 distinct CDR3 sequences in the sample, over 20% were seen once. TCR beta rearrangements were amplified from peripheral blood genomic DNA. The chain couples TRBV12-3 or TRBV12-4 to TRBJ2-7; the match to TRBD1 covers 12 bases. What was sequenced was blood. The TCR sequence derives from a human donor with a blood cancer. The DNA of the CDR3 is TGTGCCAGCACCGGGACAGGGGGCATCGAGCAGTACTTC. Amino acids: CASTGTGGIEQYF.